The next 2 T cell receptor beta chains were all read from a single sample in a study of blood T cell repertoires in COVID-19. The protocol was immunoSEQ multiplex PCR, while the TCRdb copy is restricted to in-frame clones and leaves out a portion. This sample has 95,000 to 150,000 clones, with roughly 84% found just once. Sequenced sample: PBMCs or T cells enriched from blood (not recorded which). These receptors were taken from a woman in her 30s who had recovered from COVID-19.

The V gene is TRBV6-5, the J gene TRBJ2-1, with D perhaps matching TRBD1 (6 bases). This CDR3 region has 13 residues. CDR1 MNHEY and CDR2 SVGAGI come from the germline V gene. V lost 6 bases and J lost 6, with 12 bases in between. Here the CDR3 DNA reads TGTGCCAGCAGGGGGGCCGGAGGCAATGAGCAGTTCTTC. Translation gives CASRGAGGNEQFF.

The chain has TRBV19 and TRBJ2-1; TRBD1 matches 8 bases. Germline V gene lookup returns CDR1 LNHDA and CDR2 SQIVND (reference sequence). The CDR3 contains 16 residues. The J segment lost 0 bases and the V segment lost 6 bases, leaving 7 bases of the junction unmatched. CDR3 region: CASRQPTGGSYNEQFF. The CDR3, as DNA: TGTGCCAGTAGGCAACCTACAGGGGGCTCCTACAATGAGCAGTTCTTC.